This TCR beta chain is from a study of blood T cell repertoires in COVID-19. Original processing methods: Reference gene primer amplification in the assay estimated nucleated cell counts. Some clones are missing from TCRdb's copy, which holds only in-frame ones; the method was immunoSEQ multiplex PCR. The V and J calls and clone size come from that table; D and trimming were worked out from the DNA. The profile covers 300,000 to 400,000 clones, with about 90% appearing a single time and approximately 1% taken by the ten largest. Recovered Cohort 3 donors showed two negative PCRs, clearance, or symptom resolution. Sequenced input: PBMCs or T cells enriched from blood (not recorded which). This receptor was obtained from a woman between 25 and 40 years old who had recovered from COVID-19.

CDR3 residues: CASSLVVGQGHGYTF. CDR3 DNA sequence: TGTGCCAGCAGCTTGGTTGTAGGACAGGGCCATGGCTACACCTTC. The V gene is TRBV5-6, the J gene TRBJ1-2, with 8 bases lining up with TRBD1. V dropped 0 bases and J dropped 6; count of bases not matched to a gene: 7. This CDR3 region has 15 residues. CDR1 SGHDT and CDR2 YYEEEE come from the germline V gene.